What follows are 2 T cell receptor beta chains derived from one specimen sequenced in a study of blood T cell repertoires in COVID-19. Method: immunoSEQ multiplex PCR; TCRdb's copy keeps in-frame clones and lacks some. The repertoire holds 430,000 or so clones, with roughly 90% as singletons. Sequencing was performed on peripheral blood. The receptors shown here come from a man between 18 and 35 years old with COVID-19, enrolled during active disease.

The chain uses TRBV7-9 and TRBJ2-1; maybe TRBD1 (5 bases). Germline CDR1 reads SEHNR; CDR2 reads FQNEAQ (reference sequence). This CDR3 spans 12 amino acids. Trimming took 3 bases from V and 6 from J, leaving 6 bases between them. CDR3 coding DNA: TGTGCCAGCAGCTTGACAGCCAATGAGCAGTTCTTC. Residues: CASSLTANEQFF. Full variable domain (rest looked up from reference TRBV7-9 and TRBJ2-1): DTGVSQNPRHKITKRGQNVTFRCDPISEHNRLYWYRQTLGQGPEFLTYFQNEAQLEKSRLLSDRFSAERPKGSFSTLEIQRTEQGDSAMYLCASSLTANEQFFGPGTRLTVL.

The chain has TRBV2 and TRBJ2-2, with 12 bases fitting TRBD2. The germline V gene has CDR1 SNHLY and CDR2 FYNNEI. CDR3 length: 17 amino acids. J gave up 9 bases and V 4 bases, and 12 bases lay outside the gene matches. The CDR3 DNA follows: TGTGCCAGCAGTGTTTTTCGGGCTAGCGGGGGGGCAAGGGAGCTGTTTTTT. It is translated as CASSVFRASGGARELFF.